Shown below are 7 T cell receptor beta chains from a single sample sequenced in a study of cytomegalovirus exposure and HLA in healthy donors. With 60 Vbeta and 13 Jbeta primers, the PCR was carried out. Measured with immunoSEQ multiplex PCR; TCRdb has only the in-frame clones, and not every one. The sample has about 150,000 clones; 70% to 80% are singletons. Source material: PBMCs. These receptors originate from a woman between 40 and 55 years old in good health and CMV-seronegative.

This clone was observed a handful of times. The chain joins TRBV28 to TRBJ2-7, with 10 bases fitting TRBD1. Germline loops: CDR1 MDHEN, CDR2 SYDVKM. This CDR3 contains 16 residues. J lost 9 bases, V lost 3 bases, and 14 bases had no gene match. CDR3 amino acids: CASSFGAGTGAGGQYF. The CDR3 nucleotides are TGTGCCAGCAGTTTCGGGGCAGGGACAGGGGCAGGGGGGCAGTACTTC.

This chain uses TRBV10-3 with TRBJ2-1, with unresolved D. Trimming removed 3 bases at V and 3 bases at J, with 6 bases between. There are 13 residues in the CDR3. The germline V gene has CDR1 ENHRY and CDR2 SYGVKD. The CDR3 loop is CAISDRNYNEQFF. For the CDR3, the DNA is TGTGCCATCAGTGACAGGAACTACAATGAGCAGTTCTTC.

The CDR3 sequence: CASNGGVQPYGYTF. In DNA, the CDR3 is TGTGCCAGCAACGGGGGGGTTCAACCTTATGGCTACACCTTC. The rearrangement uses TRBV9 and TRBJ1-2, with a possible D match to TRBD1 (5 bases). Trimming stripped 6 bases from V and 5 bases from J, with 17 bases between. CDR1 is SGDLS, CDR2 YYNGEE, per germline. CDR3 length equals 14 residues.

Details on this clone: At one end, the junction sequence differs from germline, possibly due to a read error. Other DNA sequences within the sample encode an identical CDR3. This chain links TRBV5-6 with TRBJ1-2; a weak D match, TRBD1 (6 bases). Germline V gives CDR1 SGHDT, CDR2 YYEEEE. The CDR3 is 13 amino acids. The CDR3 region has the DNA TGCGCCAGCAGCTATCAAAACAGGGATGGCTACACCTTC. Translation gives CASSYQNRDGYTF.

For the CDR3, the DNA is TGCGCCAGCAGCTTGGTGGCAGGCCCTAATCAGCCCCAGCATTTT. As protein: CASSLVAGPNQPQHF. The genes are TRBV5-1 and TRBJ1-5; D not certain. Deletions cut 0 bases from V and 4 bases from J, with 11 bases between. CDR1 and CDR2 from the germline V gene are SGHRS and YFSETQ. The CDR3 length is 15 residues.

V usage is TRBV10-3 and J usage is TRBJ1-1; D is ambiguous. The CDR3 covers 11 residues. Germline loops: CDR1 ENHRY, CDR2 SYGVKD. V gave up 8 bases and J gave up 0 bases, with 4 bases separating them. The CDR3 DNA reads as TGTGCCATCGGAGTGAACACTGAAGCTTTCTTT. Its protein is CAIGVNTEAFF.

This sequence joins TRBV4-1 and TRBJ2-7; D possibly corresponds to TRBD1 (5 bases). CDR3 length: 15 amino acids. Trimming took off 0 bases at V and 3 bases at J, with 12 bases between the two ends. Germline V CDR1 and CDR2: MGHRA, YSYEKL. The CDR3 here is CASSQDLAGIYEQYF. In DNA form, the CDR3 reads TGCGCCAGCAGCCAAGATCTGGCAGGGATCTACGAGCAGTACTTC.